The sequence of this T cell receptor beta chain was determined in a study of T cell responses to AZD1222 COVID-19 vaccine (dated by TCRdb to the early 2020s). Background for the entire study: AZD1222 recipients with second doses at about 4 weeks or about 12 weeks were pooled, because spike-specific TCR depth and breadth did not differ between schedules. A total of 233 trial participants underwent TCR sequencing, of whom under 220 had received two doses of AZD1222 and about 25 had received two doses of the MenACWY control vaccine. Trial participants were enrolled into age subgroups of 18-55, 56-69 and 70-plus years, which contained roughly 150, 30 and 60 TCR-sequenced participants, respectively. Overall study results and their limits: Spike-specific TCR breadth and depth rose significantly after two AZD1222 doses compared with day 0 and with MenACWY recipients. Reportedly, almost half of the unique spike-specific TCRs recognized epitopes lying outside the regions that are mutated in the B.1.351 and B.1.1.7 variants. Participants were mostly white British and included more females than males, and it was suggested by the authors that clonal diversity may have been underestimated. Only a handful of AZD1222 recipients were SARS-CoV-2 seropositive at baseline, limiting conclusions about previously exposed vaccinees. Because no day 14 peak-response samples were available, the repertoires could be characterized only after the peak T cell response. The vaccine-associated CD4 TCRs covered the entire spike protein, and the dominant responses fell in regions 160-218 and 743-854. The 56-69-year group was small, and its depth increase did not reach significance, likely because of low power.

Reading the label with the study, this specimen's time point is: baseline before first vaccination. Vaccinee samples were obtained from the UK trials COV001 and COV002, which included a single-blind randomized controlled phase 2/3 trial of AZD1222 (ChAdOx1 nCoV-19) in healthy adults. For TCRbeta chain sequencing, PBMC samples were collected from trial participants at day 0 and at day 28 after the second dose. The junction carries 14 bases between V and J, which are trimmed by 10 bases and 2 bases respectively. Including cysteine and phenylalanine, the CDR3 has 13 amino acids. CDR3 DNA only is kept here, 39 bases in frame from base 1. For this clone: Its specific antigen is unknown. Base qualities are not at hand, and no much larger clone is one base apart.

The CDR3 regions of human TCRbeta chains were analyzed by immunosequencing. Concerning the study's data processing: TCRs in the repertoires were matched against a reference library of SARS-CoV-2-specific TCRs that had been generated with the MIRA antigen-specificity platform. Breadth was defined as the fraction of unique TCRs that were SARS-CoV-2-associated. Depth was defined as the fraction of total T cells that were SARS-CoV-2-associated. Each spike-specific TCR was assigned to its reactive spike region and to a CD4 or CD8 class using the MIRA data. Log10-transformed breadth and depth values were compared by one-way ANOVA with Sidak's multiple comparisons tests. TCRdb holds this immuneACCESS table with in-frame rearrangements only. Some clones are missing; in checked studies, unresolved V genes explain under half, and the rest has no known cause. V and J calls and clone size are given by that table; D and trimming were obtained from the DNA. The sample table lists around 100,000 clones, about nine tenths of them with a count of one. The ten biggest clones cover 15% to 20% of the sample.

This clonotype was obtained from an adult in good health. Sample: peripheral blood, taken on day 0 of AZD1222 vaccination. In this chain, TRBV12-3 or TRBV12-4 is recombined with TRBJ1-2; the D gene is unclear. The CDR3 corresponds to CAIEDGNNYGYTF. The DNA is TGTGCCATCGAGGACGGAAACAACTATGGCTACACCTTC.